This T cell receptor (beta chain) was found in a study of regulatory T cells in long-lasting Graves disease. Study-wide results and caveats: The TCR repertoire of persistent Graves' patients was less diverse than that of newly diagnosed ones.

The V and J ends lost 5 bases and 6 bases, in that order; junction bases with no gene match: 13. Germline values: CDR1 SGHTA, CDR2 FQGNSA. The CDR3 is 16 residues long. For TCR beta, libraries came from iRepertoire HTBI primers and Arm-PCR of CDR3 regions. TCRdb passed the multiplex PCR reads through MiXCR, listing each CDR3 protein once. The table has about 470,000 distinct CDR3 sequences, around 21% seen once. This clonotype was recorded many times. What it binds is not known. Time point meaning: persistent/refractory GD, antithyroid drugs over 5 years with positive TRAb. Extracted PBMC RNA gave rise to the TCR library.

The receptor was derived from a female donor with Graves disease. The J gene is TRBJ2-7, the V gene TRBV7-2, with 10 bases matching TRBD2. Sequenced material: peripheral blood mononuclear cells (PBMCs), taken when the disease was refractory, from a patient treated with antithyroid drugs. CDR3 protein: CASSALASGRGGEQYF. As DNA, the CDR3 is TGTGCCAGCAGCGCCCTCGCCAGCGGGAGGGGGGGCGAGCAGTACTTC.